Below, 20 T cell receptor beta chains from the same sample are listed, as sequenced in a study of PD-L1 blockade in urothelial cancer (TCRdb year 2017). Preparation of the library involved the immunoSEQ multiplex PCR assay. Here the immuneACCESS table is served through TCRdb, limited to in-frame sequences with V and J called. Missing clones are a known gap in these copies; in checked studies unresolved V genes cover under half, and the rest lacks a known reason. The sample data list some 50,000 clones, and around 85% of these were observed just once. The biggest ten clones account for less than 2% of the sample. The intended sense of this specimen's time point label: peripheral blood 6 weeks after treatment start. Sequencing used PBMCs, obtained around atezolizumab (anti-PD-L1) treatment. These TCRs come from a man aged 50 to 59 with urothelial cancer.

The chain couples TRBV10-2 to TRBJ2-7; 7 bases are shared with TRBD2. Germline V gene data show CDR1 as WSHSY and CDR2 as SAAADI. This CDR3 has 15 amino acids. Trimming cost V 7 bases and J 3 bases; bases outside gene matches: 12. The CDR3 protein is CASIPPGGSGYEQYF. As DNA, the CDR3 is TGCGCCAGCATCCCCCCAGGCGGGAGTGGCTACGAGCAGTACTTC.

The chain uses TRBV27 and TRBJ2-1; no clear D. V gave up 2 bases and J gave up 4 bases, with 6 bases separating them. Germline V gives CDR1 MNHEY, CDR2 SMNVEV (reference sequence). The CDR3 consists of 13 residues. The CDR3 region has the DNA TGTGCCAGCAGTTTACTAGAATACAATGAGCAGTTCTTC. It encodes CASSLLEYNEQFF.

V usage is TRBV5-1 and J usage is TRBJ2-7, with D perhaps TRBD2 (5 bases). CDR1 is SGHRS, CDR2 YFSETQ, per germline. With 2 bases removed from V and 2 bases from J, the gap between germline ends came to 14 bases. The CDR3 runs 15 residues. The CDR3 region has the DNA TGCGCCAGCAGCTTTGGTGCTCGGGGAGCCTACGAGCAGTACTTC. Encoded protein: CASSFGARGAYEQYF. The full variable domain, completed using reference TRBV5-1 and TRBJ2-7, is KAGVTQTPRYLIKTRGQQVTLSCSPISGHRSVSWYQQTPGQGLQFLFEYFSETQRNKGNFPGRFSGRQFSNSRSEMNVSTLELGDSALYLCASSFGARGAYEQYFGPGTRLTVT.

The CDR3 sequence is CASSPTGTGGADTQYF. The CDR3 nucleotides are TGTGCCAGTAGTCCCACCGGGACAGGGGGCGCAGATACGCAGTATTTT. The genes are TRBV19 and TRBJ2-3; TRBD1 agrees at 12 bases. The CDR3 runs 16 residues. In germline, CDR1 is LNHDA, CDR2 SQIVND (reference sequence). With 5 bases clipped from V and 4 bases from J, the junction kept 7 bases outside the gene matches.

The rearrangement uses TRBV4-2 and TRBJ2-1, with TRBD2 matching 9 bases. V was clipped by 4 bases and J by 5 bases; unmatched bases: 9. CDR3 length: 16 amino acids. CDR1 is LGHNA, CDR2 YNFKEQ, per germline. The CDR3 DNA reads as TGTGCCAGCAGCCTAATGAGCGGGGGGTCAAACAATGAGCAGTTCTTC. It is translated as CASSLMSGGSNNEQFF.

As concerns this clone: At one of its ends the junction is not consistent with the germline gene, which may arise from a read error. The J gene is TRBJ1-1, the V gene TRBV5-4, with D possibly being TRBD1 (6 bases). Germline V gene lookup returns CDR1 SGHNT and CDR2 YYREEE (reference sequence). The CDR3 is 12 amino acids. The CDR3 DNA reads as TGTGCCAGCAGCTTGAGGGACACAGCGGTCCTCTTT. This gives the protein CASSLRDTAVLF. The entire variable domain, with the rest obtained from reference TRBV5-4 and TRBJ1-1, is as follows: ETGVTQSPTHLIKTRGQQVTLRCSSQSGHNTVSWYQQALGQGPQFIFQYYREEENGRGNFPPRFSGLQFPNYSSELNVNALELDDSALYLCASSLRDTAVLFGQGTRLTVV.

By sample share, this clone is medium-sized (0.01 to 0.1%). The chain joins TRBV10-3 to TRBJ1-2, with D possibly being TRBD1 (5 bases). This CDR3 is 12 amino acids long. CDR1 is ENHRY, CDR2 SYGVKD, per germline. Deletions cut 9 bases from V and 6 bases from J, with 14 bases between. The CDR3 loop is CAIPGGYDGYTF. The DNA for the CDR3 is TGTGCCATTCCCGGGGGGTACGATGGCTACACCTTC.

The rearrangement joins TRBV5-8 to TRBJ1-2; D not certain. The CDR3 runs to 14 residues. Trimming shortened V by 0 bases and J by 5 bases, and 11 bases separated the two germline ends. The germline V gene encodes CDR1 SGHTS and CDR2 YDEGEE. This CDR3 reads CASSLGQPGYGYTF. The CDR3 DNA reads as TGTGCCAGCAGCTTGGGGCAGCCGGGGTATGGCTACACCTTC.

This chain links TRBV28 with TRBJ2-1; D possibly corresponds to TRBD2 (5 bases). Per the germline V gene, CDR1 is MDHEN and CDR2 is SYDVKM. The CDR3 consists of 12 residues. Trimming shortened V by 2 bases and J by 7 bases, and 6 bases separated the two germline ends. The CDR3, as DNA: TGTGCCAGCAGTTTAGAGGGTAATGAGCAGTTCTTC. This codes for CASSLEGNEQFF.

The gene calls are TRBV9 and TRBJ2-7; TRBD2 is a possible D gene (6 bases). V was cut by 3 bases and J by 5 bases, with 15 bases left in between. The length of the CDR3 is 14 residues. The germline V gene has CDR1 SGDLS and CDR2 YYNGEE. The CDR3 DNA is TGTGCCAGCAGCGCGGGGGACTTGAACAACGAGCAGTACTTC. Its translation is CASSAGDLNNEQYF.

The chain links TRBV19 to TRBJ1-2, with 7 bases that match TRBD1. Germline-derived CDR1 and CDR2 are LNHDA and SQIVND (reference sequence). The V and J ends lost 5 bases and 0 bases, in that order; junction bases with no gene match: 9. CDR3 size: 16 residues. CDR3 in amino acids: CASSADRTDSNYGYTF. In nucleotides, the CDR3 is TGTGCCAGTAGTGCGGACAGGACCGATTCTAACTATGGCTACACCTTC. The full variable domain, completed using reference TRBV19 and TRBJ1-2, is DGGITQSPKYLFRKEGQNVTLSCEQNLNHDAMYWYRQDPGQGLRLIYYSQIVNDFQKGDIAEGYSVSREKKESFPLTVTSAQKNPTAFYLCASSADRTDSNYGYTFGSGTRLTVV.

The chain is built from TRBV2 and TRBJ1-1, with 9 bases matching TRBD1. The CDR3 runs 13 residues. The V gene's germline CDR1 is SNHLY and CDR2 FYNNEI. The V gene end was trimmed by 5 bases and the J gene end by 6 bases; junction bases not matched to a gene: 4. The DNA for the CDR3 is TGTGCCAGCAGTACGGGACAGGGCTCTGAAGCTTTCTTT. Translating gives CASSTGQGSEAFF.

In nucleotides, the CDR3 is TGTGCCAGCAGTTACTCAGAGACCGGGGAGCTGTTTTTT. The encoded protein is CASSYSETGELFF. This chain uses TRBV6-6 with TRBJ2-2; D is undetermined. The germline gives CDR1 MNHNY, CDR2 SVGAGI (reference sequence). Trimming took 0 bases from V and 5 from J, leaving 4 bases between them. The CDR3 has 13 residues.

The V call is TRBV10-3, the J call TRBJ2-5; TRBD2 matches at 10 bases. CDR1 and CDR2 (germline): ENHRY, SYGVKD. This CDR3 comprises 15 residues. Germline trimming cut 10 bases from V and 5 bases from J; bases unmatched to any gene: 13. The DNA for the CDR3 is TGTGCCACCCGGACTAGCGGTTCCCAGGGGGAGACCCAGTACTTC. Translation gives CATRTSGSQGETQYF.

The CDR3 bases are TGTGCCAGCAGCTTAGTCGGCTATCCTAGCGGGAAACCAGAGCAGTACTTC. It translates to CASSLVGYPSGKPEQYF. The V gene is TRBV7-9, the J gene TRBJ2-7; 9 positions agree with TRBD2. This CDR3 has 17 amino acids. CDR1 and CDR2 from the germline V gene are SEHNR and FQNEAQ (reference sequence). Trimming removed 1 base from V and 7 bases from J; junction bases left unmatched: 14.

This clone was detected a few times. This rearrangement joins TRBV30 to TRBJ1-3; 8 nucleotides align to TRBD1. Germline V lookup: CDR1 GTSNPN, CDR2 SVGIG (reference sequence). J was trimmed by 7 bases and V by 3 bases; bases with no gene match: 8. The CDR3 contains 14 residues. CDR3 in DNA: TGTGCCTGGAGCAAAGACAGGGGAGGGAACACCATATATTTT. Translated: CAWSKDRGGNTIYF. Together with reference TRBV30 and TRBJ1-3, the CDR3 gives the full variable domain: SQTIHQWPATLVQPVGSPLSLECTVEGTSNPNLYWYRQAAGRGLQLLFYSVGIGQISSEVPQNLSASRPQDRQFILSSKKLLLSDSGFYLCAWSKDRGGNTIYFGEGSWLTVV.

CDR3 residues: CASSYSNTARNTIYF. CDR3 bases: TGTGCCAGCAGTTACTCGAATACCGCCAGGAACACCATATATTTT. The rearrangement uses TRBV6-5 and TRBJ1-3; D uncertain. The CDR3 totals 15 residues. Germline lookup yields CDR1 MNHEY and CDR2 SVGAGI. With 0 bases removed from V and 7 bases from J, the gap between germline ends came to 13 bases.

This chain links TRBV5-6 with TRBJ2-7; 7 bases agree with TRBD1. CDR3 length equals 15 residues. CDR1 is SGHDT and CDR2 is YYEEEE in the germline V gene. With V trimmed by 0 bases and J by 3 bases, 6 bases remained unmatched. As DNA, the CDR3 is TGTGCCAGCAGCTTGGGAAGAGGGACAGTCTACGAGCAGTACTTC. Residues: CASSLGRGTVYEQYF. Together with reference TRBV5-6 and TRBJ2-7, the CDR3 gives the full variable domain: DAGVTQSPTHLIKTRGQQVTLRCSPKSGHDTVSWYQQALGQGPQFIFQYYEEEERQRGNFPDRFSGHQFPNYSSELNVNALLLGDSALYLCASSLGRGTVYEQYFGPGTRLTVT.

CDR3: CASSDPTGNTEAFF. In DNA, the CDR3 is TGTGCCAGCAGTGACCCCACAGGGAACACTGAAGCTTTCTTT. The rearrangement joins TRBV25-1 to TRBJ1-1; TRBD1 might be the D (5 bases). V was cut by 3 bases and J by 1 base, with 9 bases left in between. Germline lookup yields CDR1 MGHDK and CDR2 SYGVNS. CDR3 size: 14 residues.

The CDR3 DNA is TGTGCCAGCAATATTCTGCGGGGGGCGGTTTCAGAAGCTTTCTTT. This translates into CASNILRGAVSEAFF. The genes are TRBV6-5 and TRBJ1-1; D possibly corresponds to TRBD1 (6 bases). CDR1 is MNHEY and CDR2 is SVGAGI in the germline V gene. The V and J ends lost 7 bases and 8 bases respectively, with 23 bases between them. The CDR3 loop spans 15 amino acids.